This TCR beta chain was documented in a study of OX40 agonist ivuxolimab in advanced cancers. The CDR3 extends over 14 amino acids. In germline, CDR1 is LNHDA, CDR2 SQIVND (reference sequence). V was pared by 4 bases and J by 6 bases, with 14 bases between. Some clones are missing from TCRdb's copy, which holds only in-frame ones; the method was immunoSEQ multiplex PCR. The sample holds roughly 68,000 clones, roughly 80% seen once. This clone has only one observation. The chain couples TRBV19 to TRBJ2-3; the D gene is possibly TRBD1 (6 bases). The clonotype originates from an adult with an advanced solid tumor such as melanoma, head and neck, liver or kidney cancer. Sequenced material: CD4+ or CD8+ T cells sorted from blood, taken in a trial of the OX40 agonist ivuxolimab. This CDR3 is CASSKRTEPDTQYF. In nucleotides, the CDR3 is TGTGCCAGTAGTAAACGGACAGAGCCCGATACGCAGTATTTT.